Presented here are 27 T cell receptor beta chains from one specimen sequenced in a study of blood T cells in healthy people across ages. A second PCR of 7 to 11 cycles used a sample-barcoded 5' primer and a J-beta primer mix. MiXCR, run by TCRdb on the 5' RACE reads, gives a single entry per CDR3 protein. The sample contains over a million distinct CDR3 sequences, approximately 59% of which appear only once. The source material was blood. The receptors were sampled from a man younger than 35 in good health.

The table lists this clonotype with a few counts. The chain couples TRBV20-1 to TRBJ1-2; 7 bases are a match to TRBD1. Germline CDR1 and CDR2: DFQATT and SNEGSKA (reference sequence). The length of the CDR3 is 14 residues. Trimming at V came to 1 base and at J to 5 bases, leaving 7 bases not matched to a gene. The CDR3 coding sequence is TGCAGTGCTAGAGCCCCCGGGACAGCTTATGGCTACACCTTC. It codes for CSARAPGTAYGYTF.

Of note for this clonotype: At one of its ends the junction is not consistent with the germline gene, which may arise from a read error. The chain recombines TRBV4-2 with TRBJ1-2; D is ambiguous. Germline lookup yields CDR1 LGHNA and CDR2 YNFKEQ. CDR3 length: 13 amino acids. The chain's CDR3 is CASSQVSGGGYTF. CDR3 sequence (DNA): TGCGCCAGCAGCCAAGTTTCGGGAGGTGGCTACACCTTC.

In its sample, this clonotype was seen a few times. Here the CDR3 reads CASSPRGASGRCEQYF. DNA for the CDR3: TGTGCCAGCAGCCCCAGGGGGGCTAGCGGGAGATGTGAGCAGTACTTC. The chain is built from TRBV7-2 and TRBJ2-7; 10 bases agree with TRBD2. Germline CDR1 is SGHTA and CDR2 is FQGNSA. J gave up 7 bases and V 5 bases, and 14 bases lay outside the gene matches. The CDR3 has 16 amino acids.

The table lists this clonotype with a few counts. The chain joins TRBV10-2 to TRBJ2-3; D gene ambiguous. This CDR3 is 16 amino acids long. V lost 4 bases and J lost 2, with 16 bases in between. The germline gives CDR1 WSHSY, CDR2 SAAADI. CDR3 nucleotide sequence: TGCGCCAGCAGTGGGCTACCGGGCCAAAACACAGATACGCAGTATTTT. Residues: CASSGLPGQNTDTQYF.

The DNA for the CDR3 is TGTGCCAGCACCAAGGGACAGGGCATGAACGAGCAGTACTTC. Protein sequence: CASTKGQGMNEQYF. V and J are TRBV21-1 and TRBJ2-7; the D call TRBD1 from the table was never checked on the DNA. TRBV21-1 is classified as a pseudogene. This CDR3 comprises 14 residues.

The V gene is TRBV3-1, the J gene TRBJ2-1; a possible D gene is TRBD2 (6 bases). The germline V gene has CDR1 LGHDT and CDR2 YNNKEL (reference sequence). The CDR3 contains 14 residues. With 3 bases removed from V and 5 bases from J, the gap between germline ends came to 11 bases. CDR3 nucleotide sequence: TGTGCCAGCAGCCATAGCAGCGGGCACAATGAGCAGTTCTTC. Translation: CASSHSSGHNEQFF.

CDR3 DNA: TGTGCCAGCTCACCTCCCAGGGGGGGGCCGAACACTGAAGCTTTCTTT. This encodes CASSPPRGGPNTEAFF. This chain joins TRBV18 and TRBJ1-1; 7 bases align to TRBD1. This CDR3 comprises 16 residues. Germline trimming cut 3 bases from V and 1 base from J; bases unmatched to any gene: 8. Per germline, CDR1 KGHSH and CDR2 LQKENI.

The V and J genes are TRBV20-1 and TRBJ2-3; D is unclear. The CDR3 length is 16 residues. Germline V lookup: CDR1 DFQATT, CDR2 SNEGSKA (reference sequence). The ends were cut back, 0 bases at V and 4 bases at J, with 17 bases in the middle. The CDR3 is CSARDPIAGVADTQYF. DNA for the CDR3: TGCAGTGCTAGAGATCCGATAGCAGGTGTGGCAGATACGCAGTATTTT.

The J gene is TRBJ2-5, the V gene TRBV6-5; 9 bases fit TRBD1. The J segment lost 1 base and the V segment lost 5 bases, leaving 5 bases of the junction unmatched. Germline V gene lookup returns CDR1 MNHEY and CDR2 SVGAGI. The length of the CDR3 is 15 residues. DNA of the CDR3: TGTGCCAGCAGTCGGACAGGGGCCATCCAAGAGACCCAGTACTTC. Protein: CASSRTGAIQETQYF.

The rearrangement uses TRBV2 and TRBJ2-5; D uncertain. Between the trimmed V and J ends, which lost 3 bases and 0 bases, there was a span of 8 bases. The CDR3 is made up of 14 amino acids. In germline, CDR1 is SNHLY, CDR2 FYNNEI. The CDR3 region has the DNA TGTGCCAGCAGTGATGGGCAGAACCAAGAGACCCAGTACTTC. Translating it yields CASSDGQNQETQYF.

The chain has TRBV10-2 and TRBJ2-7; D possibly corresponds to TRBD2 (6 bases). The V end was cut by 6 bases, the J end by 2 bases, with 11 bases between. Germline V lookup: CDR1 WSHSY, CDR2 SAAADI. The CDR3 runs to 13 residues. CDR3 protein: CASREGHPYEQYF. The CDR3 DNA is TGCGCCAGCAGGGAGGGGCATCCCTACGAGCAGTACTTC.

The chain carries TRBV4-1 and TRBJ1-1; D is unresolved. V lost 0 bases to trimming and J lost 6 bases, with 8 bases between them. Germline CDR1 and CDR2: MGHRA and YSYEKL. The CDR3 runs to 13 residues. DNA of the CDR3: TGCGCCAGCAGCCAAGAATGGGGATCTGAAGCTTTCTTT. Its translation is CASSQEWGSEAFF.

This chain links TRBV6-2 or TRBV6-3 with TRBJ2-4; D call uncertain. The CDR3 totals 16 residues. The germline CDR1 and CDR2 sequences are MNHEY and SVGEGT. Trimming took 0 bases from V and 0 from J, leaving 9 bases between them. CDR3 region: CASSYSMGLAKNIQYF. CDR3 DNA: TGTGCCAGCAGTTACTCGATGGGGTTAGCCAAAAACATTCAGTACTTC.

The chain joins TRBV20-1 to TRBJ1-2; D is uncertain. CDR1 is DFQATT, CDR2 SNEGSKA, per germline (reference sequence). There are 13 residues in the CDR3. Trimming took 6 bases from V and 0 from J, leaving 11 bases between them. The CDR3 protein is CSARPRTNYGYTF. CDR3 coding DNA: TGCAGTGCCCGGCCCCGGACTAACTATGGCTACACCTTC.

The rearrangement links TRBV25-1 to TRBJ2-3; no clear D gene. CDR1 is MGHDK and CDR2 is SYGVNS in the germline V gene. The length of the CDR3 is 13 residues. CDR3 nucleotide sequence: TGTTCGGAACAGCCCCGATTCACAGATACGCAGTATTTT. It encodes CSEQPRFTDTQYF.

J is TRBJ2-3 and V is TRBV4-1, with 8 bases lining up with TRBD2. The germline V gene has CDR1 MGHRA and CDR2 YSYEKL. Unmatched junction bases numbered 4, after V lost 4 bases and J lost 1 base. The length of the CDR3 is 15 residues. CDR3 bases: TGCGCCAGCAGCCGGCTTAGCGGGGGCACAGATACGCAGTATTTT. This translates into CASSRLSGGTDTQYF.

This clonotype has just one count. The CDR3 DNA reads TGTGCCAGCAGGTCAGATAGGACTAGCTCCTACACAGATACGCAGTATTTT. Protein sequence: CASRSDRTSSYTDTQYF. The rearrangement joins TRBV27 to TRBJ2-3, with TRBD2 matching over 8 bases. The CDR3 is made up of 17 amino acids. V shed 6 bases and J 2 bases; nucleotides not matched to a gene: 13. In germline, CDR1 is MNHEY, CDR2 SMNVEV (reference sequence).

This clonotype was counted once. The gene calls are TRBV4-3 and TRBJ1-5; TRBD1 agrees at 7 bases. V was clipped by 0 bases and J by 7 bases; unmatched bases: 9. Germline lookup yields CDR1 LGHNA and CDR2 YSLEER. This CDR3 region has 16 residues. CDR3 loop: CASSQDGRDSGQPQHF. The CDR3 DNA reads TGCGCCAGCAGCCAAGATGGGAGGGACAGTGGACAGCCCCAGCATTTT.

The CDR3: CASIGTGPTDTQYF. DNA for the CDR3: TGTGCCAGCATCGGGACAGGGCCCACAGATACGCAGTATTTT. V and J are TRBV2 and TRBJ2-3; 9 nucleotides align to TRBD1. From germline, CDR1 is SNHLY and CDR2 FYNNEI. The CDR3 extends over 14 amino acids. Trimming took 7 bases from V and 2 from J; bases not matched to a gene: 4.

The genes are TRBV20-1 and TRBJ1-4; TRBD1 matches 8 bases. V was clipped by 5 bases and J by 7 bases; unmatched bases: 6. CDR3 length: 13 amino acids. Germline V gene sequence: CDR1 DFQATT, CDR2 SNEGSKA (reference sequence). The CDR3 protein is CSAEQGGGEKLFF. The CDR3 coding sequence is TGCAGTGCTGAACAGGGGGGTGGTGAAAAACTGTTTTTT.

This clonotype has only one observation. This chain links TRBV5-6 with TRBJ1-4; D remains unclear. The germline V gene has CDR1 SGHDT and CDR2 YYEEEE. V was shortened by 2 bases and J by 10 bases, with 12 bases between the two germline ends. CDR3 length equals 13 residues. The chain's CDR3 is CASSFVSERKLFF. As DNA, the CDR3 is TGTGCCAGCAGCTTCGTTTCGGAGCGAAAACTGTTTTTT. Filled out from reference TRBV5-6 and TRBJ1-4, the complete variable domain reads DAGVTQSPTHLIKTRGQQVTLRCSPKSGHDTVSWYQQALGQGPQFIFQYYEEEERQRGNFPDRFSGHQFPNYSSELNVNALLLGDSALYLCASSFVSERKLFFGSGTQLSVL.

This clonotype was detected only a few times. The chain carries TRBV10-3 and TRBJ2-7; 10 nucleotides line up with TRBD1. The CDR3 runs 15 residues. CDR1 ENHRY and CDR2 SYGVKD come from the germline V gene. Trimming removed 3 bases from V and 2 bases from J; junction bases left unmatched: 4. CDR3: CAISDGTGVTYEQYF. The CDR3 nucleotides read TGTGCCATCAGTGATGGGACAGGGGTGACCTACGAGCAGTACTTC.

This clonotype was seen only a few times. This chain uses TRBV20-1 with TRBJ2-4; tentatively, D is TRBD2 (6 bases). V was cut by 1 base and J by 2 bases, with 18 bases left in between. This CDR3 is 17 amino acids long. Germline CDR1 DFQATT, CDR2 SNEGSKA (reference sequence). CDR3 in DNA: TGCAGTGCTAGAGCCTTAGAGGGAGGAATAACCAAAAACATTCAGTACTTC. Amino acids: CSARALEGGITKNIQYF.

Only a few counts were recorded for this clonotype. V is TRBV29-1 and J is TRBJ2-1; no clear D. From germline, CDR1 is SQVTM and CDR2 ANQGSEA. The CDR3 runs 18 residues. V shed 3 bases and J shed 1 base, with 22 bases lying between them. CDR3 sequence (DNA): TGCAGCGTTGAGGCAGAAAAAAAGTTTCAAATGTCCTACAATGAGCAGTTCTTC. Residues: CSVEAEKKFQMSYNEQFF.

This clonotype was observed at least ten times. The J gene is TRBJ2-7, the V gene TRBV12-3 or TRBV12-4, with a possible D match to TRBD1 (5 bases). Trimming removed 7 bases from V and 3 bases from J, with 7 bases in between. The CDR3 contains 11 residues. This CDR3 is CASTQGYEQYF. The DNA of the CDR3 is TGTGCCAGCACCCAGGGCTACGAGCAGTACTTC.

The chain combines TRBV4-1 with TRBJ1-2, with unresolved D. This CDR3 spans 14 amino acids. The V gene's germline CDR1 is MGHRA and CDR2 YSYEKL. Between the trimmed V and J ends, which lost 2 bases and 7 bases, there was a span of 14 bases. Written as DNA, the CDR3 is TGCGCCAGCAGCCAACCGACTCGACGGCCTGGCTACACCTTC. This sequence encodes CASSQPTRRPGYTF.

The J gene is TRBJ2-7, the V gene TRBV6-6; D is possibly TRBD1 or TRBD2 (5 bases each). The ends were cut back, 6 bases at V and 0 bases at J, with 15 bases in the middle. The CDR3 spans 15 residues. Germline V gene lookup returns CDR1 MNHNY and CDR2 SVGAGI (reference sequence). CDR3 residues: CASSLYGTDSYEQYF. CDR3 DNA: TGTGCCAGCAGCTTGTACGGGACGGACTCCTACGAGCAGTACTTC.